This entry lists 23 T cell receptor beta chains sequenced from one sample in a study of CD8+ T cells in alopecia areata. Extraction and reverse transcription of RNA yielded cDNA as the sequencing template. Libraries were prepared by immunoSEQ multiplex PCR; TCRdb keeps only in-frame clonotypes and omits some of them. Listed here are roughly 110,000 clones without any singletons, the top ten holding around 19%. Material: lesional skin. All receptors come from a C3H/HeJ mouse with alopecia areata. MHC haplotype here: H2-k.

Comments on this clone: The gene names given are mouse names. The read terminates 4 residues before the CDR3 end, so the remaining end is supplied by the germline J gene. The chain links TRBV17 to TRBJ2-5, with D possibly matching TRBD1 (6 bases). The length of the CDR3 is 15 residues. Germline V lookup: CDR1 MNHDT, CDR2 YYDKIL. The covered CDR3 bases are TGTGCTAGCAGTAGAAGTGCCAGGGGCGAAGAC. Residues: CASSRSARGED. The full-length CDR3 reads as CASSRSARGEDTQYF.

With regard to this clone: Gene names are the mouse ones. The CDR3 end falls 4 residues outside the read, so it is completed with the germline J gene. The chain couples TRBV31 to TRBJ2-2; 8 nucleotides line up with TRBD2. The CDR3 runs to 15 residues. Unmatched junction bases numbered 2, after V lost 2 bases and J lost 0 bases. The germline gives CDR1 GKSSPN, CDR2 SITVG. CDR3 sequence reads: CAWSYWGTNTGQLYF. Incomplete CDR3 DNA: TGTGCCTGGAGTTACTGGGGGACAAACACCGGG.

About this clone itself: Mouse names are used for the genes. The read terminates 4 residues before the CDR3 end, so the remaining end is supplied by the germline J gene. The rearrangement uses TRBV29 and TRBJ1-2; 8 nucleotides align to TRBD1. This CDR3 contains 14 residues. CDR1 is MSHET and CDR2 is SYDVDS in the germline V gene. The V gene end was trimmed by 2 bases and the J gene end by 4 bases; junction bases not matched to a gene: 3. CDR3 residues: CASSLQGASSDYTF. The sequenced part of the CDR3 DNA is TGTGCTAGCAGTTTACAGGGGGCGAGCTCC.

Only a few counts were recorded for this clone. These gene names are mouse names. The CDR3 end lies 4 residues beyond the end of the read and is filled in from the germline J gene. This rearrangement joins TRBV19 to TRBJ2-5; the D is unclear. The CDR3 runs to 12 residues. Germline V gene sequence: CDR1 FNHDT, CDR2 SITEND (reference sequence). The CDR3 bases that were read are TGTGCCAGCAGTATTGGTATAGAC. This gives the protein CASSIGID. The CDR3 in its entirety is CASSIGIDTQYF.

This clone was seen a handful of times. Mouse gene names and germline throughout. The read finishes 4 residues shy of the CDR3 end, and the germline J gene is used to complete it. The chain combines TRBV1 with TRBJ2-4; D remains unclear. This CDR3 region has 15 residues. V lost 0 bases and J lost 0, with 7 bases in between. Germline CDR1 NSQYPW, CDR2 LRSPGD (reference sequence). The CDR3 bases that were read are TGCACCTGCAGTGCAGATTCCAGAAGTCAAAAC. It yields the protein CTCSADSRSQN. The full CDR3 is CTCSADSRSQNTLYF.

Points on this clone: Genes here carry mouse names. Coverage ceases 4 residues before the CDR3 finishes, and the germline J gene fills in the end. The chain is built from TRBV1 and TRBJ2-4; 10 bases are shared with TRBD1. The CDR3 extends over 15 amino acids. CDR1 NSQYPW and CDR2 LRSPGD come from the germline V gene (reference sequence). This chain's CDR3 is CTCSAAGTGENTLYF. The sequenced CDR3 bases are TGCACCTGCAGTGCGGCCGGGACAGGGGAGAAC. The complete variable domain, with remaining parts taken from reference TRBV1 and TRBJ2-4, reads VTLLEQNPRWRLVPRGQAVNLRCILKNSQYPWMSWYQQDLQKQLQWLFTLRSPGDKEVKSLPGADYLATRVTDTELRLQVANMSQGRTLYCTCSAAGTGENTLYFGAGTRLSVL.

Of note for this clone: Gene names and germline refer to mouse. Sequencing ends 4 residues short of the CDR3 end; the germline J gene provides the rest. The V call is TRBV1, the J call TRBJ2-5, with TRBD1 identical over 10 bases. This CDR3 is 14 amino acids long. Germline values: CDR1 NSQYPW, CDR2 LRSPGD (reference sequence). The DNA read from the CDR3 is TGCACCTGCAGTGCAGTGGGACAGGGGGAC. Translation: CTCSAVGQGD. The full CDR3 protein is CTCSAVGQGDTQYF.

The table lists this clone with a few counts. Genes here carry mouse names. The CDR3 end falls 4 residues outside the read, so it is completed with the germline J gene. The rearrangement joins TRBV17 to TRBJ2-1; TRBD2 matches 10 bases. The CDR3 is 14 amino acids. Germline V gives CDR1 MNHDT, CDR2 YYDKIL. Losses at the gene ends were 5 bases for V and 4 bases for J; bases not matched to a gene: 2. The CDR3 DNA, read in part, is TGTGCTAGCAGTCCGACTGGGGGGTATGCT. Translation gives CASSPTGGYA. The entire CDR3 protein reads CASSPTGGYAEQFF.

Of note for this clone: Germline and genes here are mouse. The read falls 4 residues short of the CDR3 end, and the missing part is taken from the germline J gene. The J gene is TRBJ2-4, the V gene TRBV13-2; 10 bases line up with TRBD1. The CDR3 is 13 residues long. Germline V gene lookup returns CDR1 NNHNN and CDR2 SYGAGS (reference sequence). The CDR3 loop is CASGEGQGNTLYF. The sequenced part of the CDR3 DNA is TGTGCCAGCGGAGAGGGACAGGGGAAC.

For this clone: Genes and germline come from the mouse. The missing CDR3 end, 4 residues past where the read stops, is filled in from the germline J gene. The chain carries TRBV19 and TRBJ2-1, with 9 bases lining up with TRBD1. This CDR3 comprises 13 residues. After removal of 6 bases from V and 6 bases from J, the junction contained 4 bases not matched to a gene. CDR1 is FNHDT and CDR2 is SITEND in the germline V gene (reference sequence). The CDR3 sequence is CASIGTGFAEQFF. CDR3 bases read: TGTGCCAGCATCGGGACAGGGTTTGCT.

Details on this clone: Gene names refer to mouse genes. The sequenced fragment ends 4 residues before the CDR3 boundary, so the rest is inferred from the germline J gene. The chain couples TRBV13-1 to TRBJ2-5; TRBD1 agrees at 7 bases. This CDR3 comprises 16 residues. The germline gives CDR1 NSHNY, CDR2 SYGAGN. V shed 2 bases and J 0 bases; nucleotides not matched to a gene: 6. The sequenced part of the CDR3 DNA is TGTGCCAGCAGTGACCCGGGACAGCTTAACCAAGAC. It specifies CASSDPGQLNQD. From start to end, the CDR3 is CASSDPGQLNQDTQYF.

About this clone itself: Gene and germline names: mouse. Read coverage stops 4 residues before the CDR3 terminus; the germline J gene supplies the remainder. The gene calls are TRBV26 and TRBJ2-5, with 8 bases aligning to TRBD1. The CDR3 has 13 residues. The germline gives CDR1 KGHPV, CDR2 FQNQEV (reference sequence). CDR3 protein: CAISGTGEDTQYF. The sequenced part of the CDR3 DNA is TGTGCCATCTCCGGGACAGGTGAAGAC. The variable domain in full, completed from reference TRBV26 and TRBJ2-5, reads NSKVIQTPRYLVKGQGQKAKMRCIPEKGHPVVFWYQQNKNNEFKFLINFQNQEVLQQIDMTEKRFSAECPSNSPCSLEIQSSEAGDSALYLCAISGTGEDTQYFGPGTRLLVL.

With respect to this clone: Gene names are the mouse ones. Read coverage stops 4 residues before the CDR3 terminus; the germline J gene supplies the remainder. The chain has TRBV1 and TRBJ2-3; 8 nucleotides match TRBD1. CDR1 and CDR2 from the germline V gene are NSQYPW and LRSPGD (reference sequence). The CDR3 totals 15 residues. V trimming: 5 bases; J trimming: 0 bases; junction bases outside the gene matches: 4. The CDR3 protein is CTCSPRTGSAETLYF. The sequenced part of the CDR3 DNA is TGCACCTGCAGTCCCCGGACAGGGAGTGCAGAA. Filled out from reference TRBV1 and TRBJ2-3, the complete variable domain reads VTLLEQNPRWRLVPRGQAVNLRCILKNSQYPWMSWYQQDLQKQLQWLFTLRSPGDKEVKSLPGADYLATRVTDTELRLQVANMSQGRTLYCTCSPRTGSAETLYFGSGTRLTVL.

A few counts support this clone. Germline and genes here are mouse. The read terminates 4 residues before the CDR3 end, so the remaining end is supplied by the germline J gene. The J gene is TRBJ1-4, the V gene TRBV1; TRBD1 might be the D (6 bases). The CDR3 has 16 amino acids. CDR1 is NSQYPW and CDR2 is LRSPGD in the germline V gene (reference sequence). V lost 4 bases, J lost 0 bases, and 12 bases lay in between. Incomplete CDR3 DNA: TGCACCTGCAGTGAGGACAGAAAATTTTCCAACGAA. Translation gives CTCSEDRKFSNE. The entire CDR3 sequence reads CTCSEDRKFSNERLFF.

Worth noting for this clone: Gene names are the mouse ones. The read ends 4 residues before the CDR3 terminus; that terminus is restored from the germline J gene. This chain uses TRBV19 with TRBJ2-4; TRBD2 matches at 10 bases. Unmatched junction bases numbered 5, after V lost 0 bases and J lost 1 base. Per germline, CDR1 FNHDT and CDR2 SITEND (reference sequence). The CDR3 is 17 residues long. The CDR3 region is CASSIAWGGARQNTLYF. CDR3 DNA (partial): TGTGCCAGCAGTATAGCCTGGGGGGGCGCGCGTCAAAAC.

This clone was recorded a few times. The gene names given are mouse names. From the germline J gene comes the end of the CDR3, since the read stops 4 residues before it. V gene TRBV13-2 combines with J gene TRBJ1-1; 7 bases map to TRBD1. This CDR3 is built from 13 residues. Germline loops: CDR1 NNHNN, CDR2 SYGAGS (reference sequence). The CDR3 sequence: CASGDAGQEEVFF. CDR3 DNA, as far as it was read: TGTGCCAGCGGTGATGCTGGACAGGAA.

Ten or more counts support this clone. The gene symbols are mouse symbols. The read is 4 residues too short to cover the CDR3 end, so that end is filled in from the germline J gene. The V call is TRBV13-3, the J call TRBJ2-7; 7 bases line up with TRBD2. The CDR3 is 13 amino acids. The germline CDR1 and CDR2 sequences are NNHDY and SYVADS. The part of the CDR3 DNA that was read is TGTGCCAGCAGTAGCTGGGGGAGATAT. Residues: CASSSWGRY. The entire CDR3 sequence reads CASSSWGRYEQYF.

Turning to this clone: Germline and genes: mouse. Read data end 4 residues before the CDR3 end; the end is taken from the germline J gene. V gene TRBV13-3 combines with J gene TRBJ2-1, with 7 bases aligning to TRBD1. J gave up 4 bases and V 0 bases, and 4 bases lay outside the gene matches. Germline values: CDR1 NNHDY, CDR2 SYVADS. The CDR3 has 15 amino acids. This CDR3 is CASSDGGGQYAEQFF. CDR3 DNA (partial): TGTGCCAGCAGTGATGGAGGGGGACAGTATGCT.

In regard to this clone: All gene names here are mouse names. The CDR3 goes on 4 residues after the read ends, and that part is filled in from the germline J gene. V gene TRBV17 combines with J gene TRBJ1-1; unclear D gene. The CDR3 contains 13 residues. V was trimmed by 2 bases and J by 3 bases, leaving 7 bases between them. Germline CDR1 MNHDT, CDR2 YYDKIL. The part of the CDR3 DNA that was read is TGTGCTAGCAGTAGACAACAATACACA. Residues: CASSRQQYT. The complete CDR3 reads CASSRQQYTEVFF.

A word on this clone: Each gene name is a mouse one. The CDR3 end lies 4 residues beyond the end of the read and is filled in from the germline J gene. The chain recombines TRBV13-1 with TRBJ2-5; D is perhaps TRBD1 (6 bases). The CDR3 has 15 amino acids. In germline, CDR1 is NSHNY, CDR2 SYGAGN. Between the trimmed V and J ends, which lost 1 base and 0 bases, there was a span of 9 bases. CDR3: CASSDWDNNQDTQYF. The sequenced part of the CDR3 DNA is TGTGCCAGCAGTGATTGGGACAATAACCAAGAC.

This clone has just a few counts. Germline and genes here are mouse. Sequencing ends 4 residues short of the CDR3 end; the germline J gene provides the rest. The chain links TRBV1 to TRBJ2-3; TRBD1 might be the D (6 bases). V was cut by 4 bases and J by 0 bases, with 14 bases left in between. The CDR3 length is 16 residues. Germline CDR1 is NSQYPW and CDR2 is LRSPGD (reference sequence). The covered CDR3 bases are TGCACCTGCAGTGGCTTCCGGGACAATAGTGCAGAA. Translated: CTCSGFRDNSAE. Given in full, the CDR3 is CTCSGFRDNSAETLYF.

Only a few counts were recorded for this clone. Gene names are mouse gene names. The DNA ends 4 residues before the CDR3 does, and the rest of the CDR3 is filled in from the germline J gene. This sample also contains other DNA sequences that code for the same CDR3. The chain employs TRBV13-3 and TRBJ1-2; 7 nucleotides agree with TRBD1. In germline, CDR1 is NNHDY, CDR2 SYVADS. V was pared by 4 bases and J by 1 base, with 4 bases of the junction left unmatched. The CDR3 contains 14 residues. CDR3 bases read: TGTGCCAGCAGTCGACAGGGCAGAAACTCC. Translated: CASSRQGRNS. The full CDR3 reads CASSRQGRNSDYTF.

Worth noting for this clone: These gene names are mouse names. The CDR3 is cut off 4 residues early in the read; its end comes from the germline J gene. This chain uses TRBV13-3 with TRBJ1-1; 7 bases are a match to TRBD1. The CDR3 has 15 amino acids. Looked up from germline, CDR1 is NNHDY and CDR2 is SYVADS. V gave up 4 bases and J gave up 0 bases; unmatched junction bases: 6. The DNA read from the CDR3 is TGTGCCAGCAGTCGCCGGGACAGATCAAACACA. This sequence encodes CASSRRDRSNT. The entire CDR3 sequence reads CASSRRDRSNTEVFF.